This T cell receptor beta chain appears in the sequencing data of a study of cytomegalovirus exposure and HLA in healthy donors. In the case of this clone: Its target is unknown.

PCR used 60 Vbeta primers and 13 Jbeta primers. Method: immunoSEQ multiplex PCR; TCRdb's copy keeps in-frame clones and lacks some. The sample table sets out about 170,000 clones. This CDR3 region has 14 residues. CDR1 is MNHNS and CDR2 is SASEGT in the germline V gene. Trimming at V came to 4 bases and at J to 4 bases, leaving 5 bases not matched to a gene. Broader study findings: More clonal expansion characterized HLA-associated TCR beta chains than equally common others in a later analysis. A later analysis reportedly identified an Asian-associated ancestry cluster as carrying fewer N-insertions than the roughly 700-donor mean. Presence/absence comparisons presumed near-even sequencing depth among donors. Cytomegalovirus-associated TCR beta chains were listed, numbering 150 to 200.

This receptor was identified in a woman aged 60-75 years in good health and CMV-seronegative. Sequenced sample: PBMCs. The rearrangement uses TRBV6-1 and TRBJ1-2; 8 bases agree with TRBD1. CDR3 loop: CASSADRASYGYTF. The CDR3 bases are TGTGCCAGCAGTGCGGACAGGGCTAGCTATGGCTACACCTTC.